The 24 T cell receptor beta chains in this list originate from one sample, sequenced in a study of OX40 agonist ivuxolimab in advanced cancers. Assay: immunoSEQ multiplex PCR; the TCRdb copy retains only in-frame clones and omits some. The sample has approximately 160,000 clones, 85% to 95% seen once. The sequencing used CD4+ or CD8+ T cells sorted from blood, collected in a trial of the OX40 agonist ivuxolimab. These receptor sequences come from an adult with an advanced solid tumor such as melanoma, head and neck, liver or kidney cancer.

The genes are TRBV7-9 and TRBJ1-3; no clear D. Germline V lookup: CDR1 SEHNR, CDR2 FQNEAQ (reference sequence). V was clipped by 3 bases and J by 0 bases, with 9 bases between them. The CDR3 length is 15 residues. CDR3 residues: CASSFRSASGNTIYF. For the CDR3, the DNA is TGTGCCAGCAGCTTCAGGTCAGCCTCTGGAAACACCATATATTTT.

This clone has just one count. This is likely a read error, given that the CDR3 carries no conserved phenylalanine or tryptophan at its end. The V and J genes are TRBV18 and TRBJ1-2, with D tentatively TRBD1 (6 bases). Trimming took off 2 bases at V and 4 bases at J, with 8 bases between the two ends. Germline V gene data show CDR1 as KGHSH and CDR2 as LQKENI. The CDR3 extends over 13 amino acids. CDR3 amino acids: CASSPGQSYGYTL. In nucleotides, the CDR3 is TGTGCCAGCTCACCAGGACAGTCCTATGGCTACACCCTC.

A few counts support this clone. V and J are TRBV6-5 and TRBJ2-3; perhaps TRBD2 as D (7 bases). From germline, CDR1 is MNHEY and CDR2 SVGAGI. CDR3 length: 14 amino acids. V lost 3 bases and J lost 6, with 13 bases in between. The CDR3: CASSYRRGGDTQYF. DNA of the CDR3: TGTGCCAGCAGTTATCGAAGGGGGGGGGATACGCAGTATTTT.

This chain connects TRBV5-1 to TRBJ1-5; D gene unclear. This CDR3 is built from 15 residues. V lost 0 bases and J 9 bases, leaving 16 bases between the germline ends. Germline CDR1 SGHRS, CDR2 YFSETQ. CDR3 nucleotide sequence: TGCGCCAGCAGCTTGGCCACTACCCTGGGAAGGCCCCAGCATTTT. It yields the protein CASSLATTLGRPQHF.

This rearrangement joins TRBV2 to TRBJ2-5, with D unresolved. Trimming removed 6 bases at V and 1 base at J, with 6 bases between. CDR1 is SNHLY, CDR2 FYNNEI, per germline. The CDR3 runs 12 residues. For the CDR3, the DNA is TGTGCCAGCAGGTGGGGCCAAGAGACCCAGTACTTC. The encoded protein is CASRWGQETQYF.

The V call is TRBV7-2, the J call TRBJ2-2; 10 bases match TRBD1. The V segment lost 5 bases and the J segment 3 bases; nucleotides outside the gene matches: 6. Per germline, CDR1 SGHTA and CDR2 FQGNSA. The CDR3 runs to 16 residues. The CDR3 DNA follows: TGTGCCAGCAGCCCCCCGGGACAGGGGTACACCGGGGAGCTGTTTTTT. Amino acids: CASSPPGQGYTGELFF.

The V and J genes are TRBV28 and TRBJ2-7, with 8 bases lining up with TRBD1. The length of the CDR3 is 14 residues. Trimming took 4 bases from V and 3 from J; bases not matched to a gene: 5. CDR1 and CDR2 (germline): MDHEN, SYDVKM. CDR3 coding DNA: TGTGCCAGCAGTTCTGGACAGGGAGGCTACGAGCAGTACTTC. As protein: CASSSGQGGYEQYF.

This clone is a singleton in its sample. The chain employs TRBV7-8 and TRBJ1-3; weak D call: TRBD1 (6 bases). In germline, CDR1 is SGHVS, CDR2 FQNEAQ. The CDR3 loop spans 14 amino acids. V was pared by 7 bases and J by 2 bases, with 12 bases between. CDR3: CASTLRGPGNTIYF. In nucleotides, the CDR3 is TGTGCCAGCACCCTCCGGGGGCCTGGAAACACCATATATTTT. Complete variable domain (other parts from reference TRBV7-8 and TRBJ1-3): GAGVSQSPRYKVAKRGQDVALRCDPISGHVSLFWYQQALGQGPEFLTYFQNEAQLDKSGLPSDRFFAERPEGSVSTLKIQRTQQEDSAVYLCASTLRGPGNTIYFGEGSWLTVV.

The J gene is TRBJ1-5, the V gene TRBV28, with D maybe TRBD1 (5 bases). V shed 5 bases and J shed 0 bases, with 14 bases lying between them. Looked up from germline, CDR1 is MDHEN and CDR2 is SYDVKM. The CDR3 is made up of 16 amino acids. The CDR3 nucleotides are TGTGCCAGCAGTCCGGGGCGCCGGTATAGCAATCAGCCCCAGCATTTT. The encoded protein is CASSPGRRYSNQPQHF. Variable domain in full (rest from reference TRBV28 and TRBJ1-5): DVKVTQSSRYLVKRTGEKVFLECVQDMDHENMFWYRQDPGLGLRLIYFSYDVKMKEKGDIPEGYSVSREKKERFSLILESASTNQTSMYLCASSPGRRYSNQPQHFGDGTRLSIL.

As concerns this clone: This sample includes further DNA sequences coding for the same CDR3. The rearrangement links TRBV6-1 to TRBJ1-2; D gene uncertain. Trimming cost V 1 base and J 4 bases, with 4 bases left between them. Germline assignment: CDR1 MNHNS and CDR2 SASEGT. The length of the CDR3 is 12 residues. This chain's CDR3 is CASSEGGYGYTF. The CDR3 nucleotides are TGTGCCAGCAGTGAAGGGGGCTATGGCTACACCTTC.

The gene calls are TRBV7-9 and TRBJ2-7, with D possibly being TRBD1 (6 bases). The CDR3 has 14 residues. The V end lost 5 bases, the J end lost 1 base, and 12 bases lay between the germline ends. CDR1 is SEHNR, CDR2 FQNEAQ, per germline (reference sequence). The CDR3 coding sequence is TGTGCCAGCAGCGAACGTCAGGGGTCCTACGAGCAGTACTTC. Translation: CASSERQGSYEQYF.

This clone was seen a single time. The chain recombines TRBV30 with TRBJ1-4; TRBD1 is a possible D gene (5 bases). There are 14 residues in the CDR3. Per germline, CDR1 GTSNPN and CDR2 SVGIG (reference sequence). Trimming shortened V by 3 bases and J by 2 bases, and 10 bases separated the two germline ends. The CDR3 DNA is TGTGCCTGGAGAGAGGGGACGACTAATGAAAAACTGTTTTTT. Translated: CAWREGTTNEKLFF.

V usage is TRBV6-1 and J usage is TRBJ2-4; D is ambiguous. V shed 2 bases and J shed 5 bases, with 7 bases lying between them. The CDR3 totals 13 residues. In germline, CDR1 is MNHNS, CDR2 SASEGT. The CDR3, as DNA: TGTGCCAGCAGTGAAACAGTCGAAAACATTCAGTACTTC. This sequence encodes CASSETVENIQYF.

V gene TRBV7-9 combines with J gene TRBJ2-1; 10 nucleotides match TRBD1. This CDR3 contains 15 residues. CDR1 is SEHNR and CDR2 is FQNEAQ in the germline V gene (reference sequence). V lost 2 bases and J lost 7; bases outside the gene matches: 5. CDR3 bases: TGTGCCAGCAGCTTAACCCGGGACAGGGGAAATGAGCAGTTCTTC. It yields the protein CASSLTRDRGNEQFF.

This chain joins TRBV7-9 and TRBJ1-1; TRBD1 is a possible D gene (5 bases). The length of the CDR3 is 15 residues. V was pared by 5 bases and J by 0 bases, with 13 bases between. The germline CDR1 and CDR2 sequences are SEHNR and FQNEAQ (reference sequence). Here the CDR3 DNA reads TGTGCCAGCAGCCCTCGGGACGTTGTGAACACTGAAGCTTTCTTT. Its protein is CASSPRDVVNTEAFF. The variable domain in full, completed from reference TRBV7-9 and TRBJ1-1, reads DTGVSQNPRHKITKRGQNVTFRCDPISEHNRLYWYRQTLGQGPEFLTYFQNEAQLEKSRLLSDRFSAERPKGSFSTLEIQRTEQGDSAMYLCASSPRDVVNTEAFFGQGTRLTVV.

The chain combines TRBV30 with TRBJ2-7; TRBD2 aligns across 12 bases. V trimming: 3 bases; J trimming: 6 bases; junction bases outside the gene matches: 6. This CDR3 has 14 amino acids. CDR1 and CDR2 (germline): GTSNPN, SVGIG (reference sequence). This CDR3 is CAWRTGLAGREQYF. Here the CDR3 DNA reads TGTGCCTGGAGGACCGGACTAGCGGGACGCGAGCAGTACTTC.

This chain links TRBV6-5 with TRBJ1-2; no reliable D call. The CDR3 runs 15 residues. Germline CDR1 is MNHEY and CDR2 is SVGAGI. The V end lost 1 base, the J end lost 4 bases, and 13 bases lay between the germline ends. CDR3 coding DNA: TGTGCCAGCAGTTACTTCCCAACAGTCGGCTATGGCTACACCTTC. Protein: CASSYFPTVGYGYTF.

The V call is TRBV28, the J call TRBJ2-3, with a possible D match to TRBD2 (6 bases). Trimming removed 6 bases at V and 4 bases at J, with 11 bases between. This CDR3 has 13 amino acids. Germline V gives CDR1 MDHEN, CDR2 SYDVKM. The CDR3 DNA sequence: TGTGCCAGCAGCGGGGGTAACGCAGATACGCAGTATTTT. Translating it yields CASSGGNADTQYF.

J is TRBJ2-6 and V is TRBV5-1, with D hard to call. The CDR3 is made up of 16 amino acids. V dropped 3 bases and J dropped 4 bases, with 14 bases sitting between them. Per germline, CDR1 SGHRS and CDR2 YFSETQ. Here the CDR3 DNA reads TGCGCCAGCAGCTCCTCCTACAGTTCCGGGGCCAACGTCCTGACTTTC. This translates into CASSSSYSSGANVLTF.

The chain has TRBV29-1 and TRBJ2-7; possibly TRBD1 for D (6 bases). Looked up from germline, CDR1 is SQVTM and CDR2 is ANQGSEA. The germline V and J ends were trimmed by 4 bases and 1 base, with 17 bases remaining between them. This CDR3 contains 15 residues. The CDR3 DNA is TGCAGCGTTGTATTGTGGGGCAGGGGATCCTACGAGCAGTACTTC. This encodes CSVVLWGRGSYEQYF.

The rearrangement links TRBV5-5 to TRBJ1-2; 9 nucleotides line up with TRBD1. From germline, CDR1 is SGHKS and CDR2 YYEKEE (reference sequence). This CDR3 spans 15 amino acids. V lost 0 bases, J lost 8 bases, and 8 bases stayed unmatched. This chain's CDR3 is CASSLDPGTGRGYTF. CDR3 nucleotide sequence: TGTGCCAGCAGCTTGGACCCCGGGACAGGGAGAGGCTACACCTTC. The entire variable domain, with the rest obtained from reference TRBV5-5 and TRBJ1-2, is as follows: DAGVTQSPTHLIKTRGQQVTLRCSPISGHKSVSWYQQVLGQGPQFIFQYYEKEERGRGNFPDRFSARQFPNYSSELNVNALLLGDSALYLCASSLDPGTGRGYTFGSGTRLTVV.

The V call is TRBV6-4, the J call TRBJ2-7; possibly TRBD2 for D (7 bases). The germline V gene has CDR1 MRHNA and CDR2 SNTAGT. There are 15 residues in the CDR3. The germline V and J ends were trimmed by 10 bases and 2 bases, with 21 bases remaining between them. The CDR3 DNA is TGTGCCACCTGGGGGGGCGGGCCCGGCCCCTACGAGCAGTACTTC. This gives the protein CATWGGGPGPYEQYF.

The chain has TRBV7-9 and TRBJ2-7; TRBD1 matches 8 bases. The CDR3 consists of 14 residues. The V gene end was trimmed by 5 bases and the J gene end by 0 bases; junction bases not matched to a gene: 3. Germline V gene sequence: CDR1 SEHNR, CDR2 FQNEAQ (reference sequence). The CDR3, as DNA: TGTGCCAGCAGCCTGGGGACAGGCTCCTACGAGCAGTACTTC. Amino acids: CASSLGTGSYEQYF.

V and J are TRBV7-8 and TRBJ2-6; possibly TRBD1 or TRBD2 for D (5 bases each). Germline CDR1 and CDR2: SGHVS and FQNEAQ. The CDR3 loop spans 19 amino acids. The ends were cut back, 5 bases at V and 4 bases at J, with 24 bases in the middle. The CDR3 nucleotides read TGTGCCAGCAGCCCGGTAACCAATTCTGGGGGTCCCGGGGCCAACGTCCTGACTTTC. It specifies CASSPVTNSGGPGANVLTF.